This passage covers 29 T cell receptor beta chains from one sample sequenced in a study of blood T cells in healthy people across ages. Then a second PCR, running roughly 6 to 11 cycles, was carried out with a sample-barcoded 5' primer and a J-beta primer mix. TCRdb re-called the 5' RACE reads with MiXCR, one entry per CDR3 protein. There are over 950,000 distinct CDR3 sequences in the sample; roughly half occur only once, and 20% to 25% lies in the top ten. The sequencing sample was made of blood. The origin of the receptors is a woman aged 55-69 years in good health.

In nucleotides, the CDR3 is TGTGCCAGCAGCTCCACCAGGACAGGACCTAACTATGGCTACACCTTC. Amino acid sequence: CASSSTRTGPNYGYTF. The chain is built from TRBV7-9 and TRBJ1-2; TRBD1 matches 7 bases. V trimming: 4 bases; J trimming: 0 bases; junction bases outside the gene matches: 8. CDR1 and CDR2 from the germline V gene are SEHNR and FQNEAQ (reference sequence). This CDR3 contains 16 residues.

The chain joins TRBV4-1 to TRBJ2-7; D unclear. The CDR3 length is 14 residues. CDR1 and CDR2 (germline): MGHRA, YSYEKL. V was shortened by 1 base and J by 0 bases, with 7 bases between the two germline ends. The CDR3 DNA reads TGCGCCAGCAGCCAAGTCGGGTACTCCTACGAGCAGTACTTC. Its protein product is CASSQVGYSYEQYF.

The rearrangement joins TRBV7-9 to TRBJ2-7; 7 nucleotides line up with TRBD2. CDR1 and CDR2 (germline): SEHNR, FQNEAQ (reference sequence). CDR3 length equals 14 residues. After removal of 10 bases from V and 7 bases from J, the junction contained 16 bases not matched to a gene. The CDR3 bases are TGTGCCATCCCCCGGGGTCGGGGGGTCAATGAGCAGTACTTC. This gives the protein CAIPRGRGVNEQYF.

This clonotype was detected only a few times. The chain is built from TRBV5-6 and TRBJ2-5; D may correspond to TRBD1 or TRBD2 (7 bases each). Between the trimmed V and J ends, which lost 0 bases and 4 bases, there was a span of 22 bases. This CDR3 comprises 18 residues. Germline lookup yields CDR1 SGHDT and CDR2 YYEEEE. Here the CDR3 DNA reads TGTGCCAGCAGCTTGGTAGGCCTGACAGGGAGGGGTCGAGAGACCCAGTACTTC. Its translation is CASSLVGLTGRGRETQYF.

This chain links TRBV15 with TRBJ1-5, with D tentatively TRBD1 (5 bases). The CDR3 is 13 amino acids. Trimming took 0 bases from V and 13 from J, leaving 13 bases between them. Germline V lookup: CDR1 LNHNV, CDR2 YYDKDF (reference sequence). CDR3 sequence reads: CATSRDNGRAQHF. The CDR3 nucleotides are TGTGCCACCAGCAGAGATAATGGCAGGGCTCAGCATTTT.

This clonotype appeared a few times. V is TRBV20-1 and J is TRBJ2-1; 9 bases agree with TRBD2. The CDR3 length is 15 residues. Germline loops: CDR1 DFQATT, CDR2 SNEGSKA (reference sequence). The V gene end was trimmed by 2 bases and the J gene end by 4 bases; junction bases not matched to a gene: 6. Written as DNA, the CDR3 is TGCAGTGCTAGACCGGGGGCGGGAGGGTACAATGAGCAGTTCTTC. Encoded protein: CSARPGAGGYNEQFF.

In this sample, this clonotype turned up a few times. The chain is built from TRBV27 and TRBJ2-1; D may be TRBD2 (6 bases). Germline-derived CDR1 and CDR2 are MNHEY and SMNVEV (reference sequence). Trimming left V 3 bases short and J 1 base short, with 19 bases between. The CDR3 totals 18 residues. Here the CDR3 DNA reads TGTGCCAGCAGTTTGGGGCTAGCGTGGGGGTGGTCCTACAATGAGCAGTTCTTC. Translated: CASSLGLAWGWSYNEQFF.

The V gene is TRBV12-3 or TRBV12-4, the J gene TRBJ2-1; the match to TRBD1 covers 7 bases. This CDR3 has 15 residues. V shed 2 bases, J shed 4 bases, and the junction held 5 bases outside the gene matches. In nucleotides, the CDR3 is TGTGCCAGCAGTTTACGGCAGGGGGTATACAATGAGCAGTTCTTC. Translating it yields CASSLRQGVYNEQFF.

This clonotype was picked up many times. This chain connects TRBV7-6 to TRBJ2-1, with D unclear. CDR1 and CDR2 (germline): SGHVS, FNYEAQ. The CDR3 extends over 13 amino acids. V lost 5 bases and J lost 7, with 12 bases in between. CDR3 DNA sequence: TGTGCCAGCAGCCCGACCCAAAATAATGAGCAGTTCTTC. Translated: CASSPTQNNEQFF. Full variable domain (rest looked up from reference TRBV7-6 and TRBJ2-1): GAGVSQSPRYKVTKRGQDVALRCDPISGHVSLYWYRQALGQGPEFLTYFNYEAQQDKSGLPNDRFSAERPEGSISTLTIQRTEQRDSAMYRCASSPTQNNEQFFGPGTRLTVL.

CDR3 nucleotide sequence: TGTGCCAGCAGCCAAGCCTACACCCAGCAGTACTTC. Amino acid sequence: CASSQAYTQQYF. The genes are TRBV14 and TRBJ2-7; no reliable D call. CDR3 length: 12 residues. The germline V gene encodes CDR1 SGHDN and CDR2 FVKESK. Trimming stripped 1 base from V and 8 bases from J, with 9 bases between.

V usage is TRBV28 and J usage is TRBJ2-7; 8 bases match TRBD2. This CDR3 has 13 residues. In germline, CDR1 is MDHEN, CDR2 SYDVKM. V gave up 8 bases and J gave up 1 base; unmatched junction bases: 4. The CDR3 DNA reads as TGTGCCAGCGATCCGGGAGGGTCCTACGAGCAGTACTTC. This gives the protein CASDPGGSYEQYF. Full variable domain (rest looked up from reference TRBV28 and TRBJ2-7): DVKVTQSSRYLVKRTGEKVFLECVQDMDHENMFWYRQDPGLGLRLIYFSYDVKMKEKGDIPEGYSVSREKKERFSLILESASTNQTSMYLCASDPGGSYEQYFGPGTRLTVT.

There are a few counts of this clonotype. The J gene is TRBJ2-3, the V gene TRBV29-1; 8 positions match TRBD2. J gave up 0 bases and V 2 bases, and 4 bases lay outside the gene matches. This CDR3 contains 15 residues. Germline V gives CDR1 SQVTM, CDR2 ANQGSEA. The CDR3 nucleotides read TGCAGCGTTGAACCTCGACTAGCGAGCACAGATACGCAGTATTTT. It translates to CSVEPRLASTDTQYF.

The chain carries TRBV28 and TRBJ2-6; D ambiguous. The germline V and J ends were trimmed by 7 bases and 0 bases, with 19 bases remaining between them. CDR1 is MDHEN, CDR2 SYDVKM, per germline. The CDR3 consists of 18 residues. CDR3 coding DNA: TGTGCCAGCATTACGTACTCGTCTAGGGTCTCTGGGGCCAACGTCCTGACTTTC. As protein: CASITYSSRVSGANVLTF. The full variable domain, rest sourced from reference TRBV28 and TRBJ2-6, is DVKVTQSSRYLVKRTGEKVFLECVQDMDHENMFWYRQDPGLGLRLIYFSYDVKMKEKGDIPEGYSVSREKKERFSLILESASTNQTSMYLCASITYSSRVSGANVLTFGAGSRLTVL.

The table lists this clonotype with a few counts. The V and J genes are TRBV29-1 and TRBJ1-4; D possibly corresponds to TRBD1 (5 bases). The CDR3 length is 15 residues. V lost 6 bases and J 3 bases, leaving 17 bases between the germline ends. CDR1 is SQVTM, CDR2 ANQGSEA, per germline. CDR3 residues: CSVGRRGDPNEKLFF. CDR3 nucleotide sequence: TGCAGCGTGGGACGTCGGGGGGATCCTAATGAAAAACTGTTTTTT.

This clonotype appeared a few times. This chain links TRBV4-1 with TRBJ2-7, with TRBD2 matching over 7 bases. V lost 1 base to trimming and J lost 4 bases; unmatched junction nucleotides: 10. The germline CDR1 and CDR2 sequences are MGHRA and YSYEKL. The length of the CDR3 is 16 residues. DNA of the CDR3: TGCGCCAGCAGCCAAGCTCCACTAGCGCCTTTTTACGAGCAGTACTTC. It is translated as CASSQAPLAPFYEQYF.

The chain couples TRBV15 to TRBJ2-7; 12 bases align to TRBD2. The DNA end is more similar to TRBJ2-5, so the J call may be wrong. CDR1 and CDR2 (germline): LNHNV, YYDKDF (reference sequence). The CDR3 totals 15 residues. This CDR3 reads CATSRRTSGEETQYF. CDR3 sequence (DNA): TGTGCCACCAGCAGAAGGACTAGCGGGGAAGAGACCCAGTACTTC.

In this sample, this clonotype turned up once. CDR3 protein: CASGTGSAFGYTF. The DNA for the CDR3 is TGTGCCAGTGGGACAGGGTCAGCTTTCGGCTACACCTTC. The gene calls are TRBV27 and TRBJ1-2; 9 bases match TRBD1. V trimming: 9 bases; J trimming: 8 bases; junction bases outside the gene matches: 10. The CDR3 loop spans 13 amino acids. Per germline, CDR1 MNHEY and CDR2 SMNVEV (reference sequence).

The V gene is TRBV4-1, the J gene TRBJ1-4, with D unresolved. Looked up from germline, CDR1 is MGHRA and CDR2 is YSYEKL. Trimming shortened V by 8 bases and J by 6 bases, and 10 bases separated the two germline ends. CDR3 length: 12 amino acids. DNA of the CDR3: TGCGCCAGCGCACCGACGGATGAAAAACTGTTTTTT. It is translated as CASAPTDEKLFF.

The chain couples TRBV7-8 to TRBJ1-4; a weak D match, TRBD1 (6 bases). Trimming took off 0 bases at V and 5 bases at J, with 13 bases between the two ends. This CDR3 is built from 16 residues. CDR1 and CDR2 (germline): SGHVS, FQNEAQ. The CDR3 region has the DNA TGTGCCAGCAGCTTAGCTTCTTACAGGGCGAATGAAAAACTGTTTTTT. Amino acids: CASSLASYRANEKLFF. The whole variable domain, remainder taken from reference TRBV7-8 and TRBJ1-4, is GAGVSQSPRYKVAKRGQDVALRCDPISGHVSLFWYQQALGQGPEFLTYFQNEAQLDKSGLPSDRFFAERPEGSVSTLKIQRTQQEDSAVYLCASSLASYRANEKLFFGSGTQLSVL.

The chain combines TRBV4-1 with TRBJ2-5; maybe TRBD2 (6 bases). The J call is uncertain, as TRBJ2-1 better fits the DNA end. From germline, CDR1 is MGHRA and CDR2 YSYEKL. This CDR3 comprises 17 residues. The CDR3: CASSQRVGTGVQETQFF. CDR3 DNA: TGCGCCAGCAGCCAAAGAGTTGGGACGGGGGTACAAGAGACCCAGTTCTTC.

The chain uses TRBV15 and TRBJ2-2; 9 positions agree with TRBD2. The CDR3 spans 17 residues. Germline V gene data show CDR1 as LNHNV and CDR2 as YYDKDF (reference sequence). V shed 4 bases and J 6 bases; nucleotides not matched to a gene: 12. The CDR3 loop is CATSMRYLAGGPGELFF. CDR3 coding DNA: TGTGCCACCAGCATGCGGTATCTGGCGGGAGGGCCCGGGGAGCTGTTTTTT.

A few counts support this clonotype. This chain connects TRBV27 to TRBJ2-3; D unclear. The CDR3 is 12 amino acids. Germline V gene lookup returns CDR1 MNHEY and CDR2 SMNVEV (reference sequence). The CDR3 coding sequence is TGTGTAAGCCGCAGTTTGCTAGATACGCAGTATTTT. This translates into CVSRSLLDTQYF.

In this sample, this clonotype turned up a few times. The CDR3 reads CASSLVPGREGGIQYF. CDR3 sequence (DNA): TGTGCCAGCAGTTTAGTCCCTGGCCGGGAGGGGGGCATTCAGTACTTC. The chain uses TRBV12-3 or TRBV12-4 and TRBJ2-4; 8 bases line up with TRBD2. This CDR3 has 16 residues. V shed 1 base, J shed 9 bases, and the junction held 11 bases outside the gene matches.

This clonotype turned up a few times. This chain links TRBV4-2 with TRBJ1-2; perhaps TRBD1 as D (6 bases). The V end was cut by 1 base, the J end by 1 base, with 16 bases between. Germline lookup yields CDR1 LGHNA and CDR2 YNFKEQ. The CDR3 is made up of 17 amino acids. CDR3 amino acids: CASSQGHRNRVNYGYTF. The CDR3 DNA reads TGTGCCAGCAGCCAAGGGCACAGGAACAGGGTTAACTATGGCTACACCTTC.

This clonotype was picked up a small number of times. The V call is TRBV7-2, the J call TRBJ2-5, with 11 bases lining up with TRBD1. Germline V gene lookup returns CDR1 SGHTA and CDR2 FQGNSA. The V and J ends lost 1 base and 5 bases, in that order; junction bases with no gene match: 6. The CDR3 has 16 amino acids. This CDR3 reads CASSLGGTGGGETQYF. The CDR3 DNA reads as TGTGCCAGCAGCTTAGGGGGGACAGGGGGAGGCGAGACCCAGTACTTC.

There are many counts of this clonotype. Here the CDR3 reads CATSDPTDRARHSTQYF. The CDR3 nucleotides read TGTGCCACCAGTGACCCCACGGACAGGGCAAGGCATAGCACGCAGTATTTT. The J gene is TRBJ2-3, the V gene TRBV24-1; 8 nucleotides match TRBD1. J lost 9 bases, V lost 4 bases, and 17 bases had no gene match. The CDR3 loop spans 17 amino acids. Germline V gives CDR1 KGHDR, CDR2 SFDVKD.

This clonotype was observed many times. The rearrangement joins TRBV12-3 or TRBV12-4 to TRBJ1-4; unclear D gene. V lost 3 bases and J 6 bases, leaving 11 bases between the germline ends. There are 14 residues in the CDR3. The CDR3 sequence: CASSLGGVYEKLFF. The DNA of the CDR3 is TGTGCCAGCAGTTTGGGCGGTGTATATGAAAAACTGTTTTTT.

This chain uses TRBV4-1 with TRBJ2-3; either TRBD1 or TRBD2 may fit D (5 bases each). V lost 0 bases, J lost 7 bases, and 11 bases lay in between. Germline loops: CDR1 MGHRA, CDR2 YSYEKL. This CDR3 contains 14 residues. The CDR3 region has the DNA TGCGCCAGCAGCCAAGATCGGGGCTACTATACGCAGTATTTT. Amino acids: CASSQDRGYYTQYF.

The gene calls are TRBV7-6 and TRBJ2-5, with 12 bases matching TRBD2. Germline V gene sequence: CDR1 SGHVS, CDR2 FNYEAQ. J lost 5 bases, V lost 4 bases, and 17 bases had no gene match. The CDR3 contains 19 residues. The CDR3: CASSSPGRLAGESRETQYF. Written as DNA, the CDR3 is TGTGCCAGCAGCTCACCAGGGAGACTAGCGGGAGAATCGAGGGAGACCCAGTACTTC. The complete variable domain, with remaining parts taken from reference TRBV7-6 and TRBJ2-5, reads GAGVSQSPRYKVTKRGQDVALRCDPISGHVSLYWYRQALGQGPEFLTYFNYEAQQDKSGLPNDRFSAERPEGSISTLTIQRTEQRDSAMYRCASSSPGRLAGESRETQYFGPGTRLLVL.